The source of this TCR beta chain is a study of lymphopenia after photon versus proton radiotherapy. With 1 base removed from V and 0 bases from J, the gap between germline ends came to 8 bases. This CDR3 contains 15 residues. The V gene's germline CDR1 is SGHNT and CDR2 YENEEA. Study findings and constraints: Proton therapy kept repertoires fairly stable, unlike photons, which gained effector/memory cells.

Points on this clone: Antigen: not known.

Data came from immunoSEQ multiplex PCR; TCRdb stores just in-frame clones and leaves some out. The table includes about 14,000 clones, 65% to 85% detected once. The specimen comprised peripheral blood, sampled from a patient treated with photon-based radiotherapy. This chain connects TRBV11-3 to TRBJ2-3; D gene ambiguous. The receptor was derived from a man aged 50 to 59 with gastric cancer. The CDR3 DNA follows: TGTGCCAGCAGCTTAGCGGGTTCTAGCACAGATACGCAGTATTTT. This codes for CASSLAGSSTDTQYF.